The T cell receptor beta chain described here comes from a study of blood T cell repertoires in COVID-19 (dated by TCRdb to the early 2020s). Background on the whole study: Samples covering the acute and convalescent phases of COVID-19 were provided by collaborators in the United States, Italy and Spain. The material from the prospective study consisted of cDNA or gDNA derived from T cells, B-cell-depleted T cells, or PBMCs. Deeply sampled blood TCRbeta repertoires from subjects exposed to, actively infected with, or recovered from COVID-19 were included in the dataset. The repertoires were made available in a free public database intended to serve as a resource for research on the immune response to SARS-CoV-2. Samples were obtained from the ongoing ImmuneRACE study (first 160 participants) and from 1,200 or so subjects provided by 6 global collaborators. Nearly every sample came with metadata listing a de-identified subject ID, COVID-19 status, age in years and sex. Where available, HLA class I and class II types were obtained from metadata supplied by the sample provider rather than from assay-based typing. The paper's findings and limits, for the study overall: The quantity of clinical and demographic metadata differed by source and by participant and was supplied without curation.

Points on this clone: Its recognized antigen is unknown. Base qualities are not at hand, and no much larger clone is one base apart.

The immunoSEQ Assay, a bias-controlled multiplex PCR, was used to amplify TCRbeta CDR3 regions from genomic DNA. Processing in the source paper ran as follows. Within the assay, amplification of reference gene primers was used to estimate how many nucleated cells each sample contained. To quantify the absolute abundance of each unique TCRbeta CDR3 rearrangement, sequence reads were collapsed and filtered. For each sample, productive Simpson clonality was calculated as the square root of Simpson's diversity index over productive rearrangements. TCRdb's version of the immuneACCESS table is confined to in-frame rearrangements and falls short of the full clone set. An unresolved V gene accounts for under half of the shortfall where checked; the remainder is of unknown origin. Clone size and V and J calls were adopted from that table, with D and trimming inferred from the DNA. The sample profile shows approximately 51,000 clones; 80% to 90% of them were found once. The ten largest account for about 2% of the sample.

From the cysteine through the phenylalanine, the CDR3 covers 15 amino acids. CDR3 DNA is the only sequence kept; it has 45 bases, read in frame from the first base. The junction shows trimming of 5 bases on V and 5 bases on J, and the gene matches do not reach 6 bases of it. CDR1 is given as MNHEY and CDR2 as SVGAGI, both from the germline V gene. One collaborating source in Seattle enrolled patients during active infection and followed them longitudinally through the course of disease. Whole blood was collected in K2EDTA tubes by collaborating institutions according to the institutions' own protocols. For TCRbeta analysis, collaborators shipped samples as frozen whole blood, isolated PBMCs, or DNA extracted from either of those sample types.

Input material: peripheral blood. The TCR sequence derives from a woman of 80 years or more with COVID-19, enrolled during active disease. The sequence links TRBV6-5 to TRBJ2-1, and 10 junctional nucleotides match TRBD1. The nucleotide sequence is given as TGTGCCAGCAGTAGGGACAGGGGTGAAAACAATGAGCAGTTCTTC. Translation gives CASSRDRGENNEQFF.